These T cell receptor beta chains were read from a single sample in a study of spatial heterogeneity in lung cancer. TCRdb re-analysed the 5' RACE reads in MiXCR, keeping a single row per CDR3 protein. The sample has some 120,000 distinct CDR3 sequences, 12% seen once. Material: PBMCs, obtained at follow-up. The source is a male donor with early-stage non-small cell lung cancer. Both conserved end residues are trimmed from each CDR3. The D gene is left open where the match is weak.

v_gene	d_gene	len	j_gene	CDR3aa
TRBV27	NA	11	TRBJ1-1	ASSPQFGDIAF
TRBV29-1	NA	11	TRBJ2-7	SVQPRAAYEQY
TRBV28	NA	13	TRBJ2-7	ASRDLGQIGYEQY
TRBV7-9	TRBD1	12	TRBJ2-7	ASSLGQGTSEQY
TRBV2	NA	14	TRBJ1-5	ASSEWAVYNNQPQH
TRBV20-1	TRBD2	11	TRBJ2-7	SASSGDSYEQY
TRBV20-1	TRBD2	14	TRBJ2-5	SASPTSGGRQETQY
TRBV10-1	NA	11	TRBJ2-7	ASSVQNSYEQY
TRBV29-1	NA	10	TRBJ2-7	SVLQAGYEQY
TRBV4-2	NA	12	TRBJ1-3	ASSPENAGNTIY
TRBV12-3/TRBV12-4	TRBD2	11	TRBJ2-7	ASTPGLAYEQY
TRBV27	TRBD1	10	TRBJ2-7	ATQGVTYEQY
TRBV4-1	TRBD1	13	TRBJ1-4	ASSQTRDSREKLF
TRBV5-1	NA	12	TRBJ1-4	ASSLRQGGEKLF
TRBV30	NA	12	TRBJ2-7	AWSAYYTSYEQY
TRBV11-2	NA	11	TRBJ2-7	ASSLLSSYEQY
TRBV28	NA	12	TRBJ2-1	ASSLGGSYNEQF
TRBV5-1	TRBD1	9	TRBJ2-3	ASASGTGEY
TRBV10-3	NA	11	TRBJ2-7	AISESRVYEQY
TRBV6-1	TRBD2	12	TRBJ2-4	ASRPGGLEYIQY
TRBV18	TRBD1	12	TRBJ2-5	ASSPTGVQETQY
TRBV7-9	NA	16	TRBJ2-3	ASSPGVGRDDKTDTQY
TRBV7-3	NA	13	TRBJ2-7	ASSLRPSYLNEQY
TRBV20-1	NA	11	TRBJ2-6	SAREGLRNVLT
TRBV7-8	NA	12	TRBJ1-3	ASSRPSSGNTIY
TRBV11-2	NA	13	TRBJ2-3	ASSPGPGKTDTQY
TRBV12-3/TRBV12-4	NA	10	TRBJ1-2	ASTQTTVSYT
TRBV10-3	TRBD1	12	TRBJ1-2	AISERQGADGYT
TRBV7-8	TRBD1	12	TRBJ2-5	ASSWGTVKENQY
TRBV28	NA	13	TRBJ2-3	ASMLGSRLTDTQY
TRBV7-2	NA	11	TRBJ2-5	ASSWDLQETQY
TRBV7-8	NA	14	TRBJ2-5	ASSAGPGGTQETQY
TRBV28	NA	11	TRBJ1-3	ASRGRGGNTIY
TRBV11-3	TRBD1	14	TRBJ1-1	ASSLDRTGFNTEAF
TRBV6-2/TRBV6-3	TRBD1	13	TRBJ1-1	ASSSTGGRGTEAF
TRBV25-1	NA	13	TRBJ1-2	ASSDMGSTVHGYT
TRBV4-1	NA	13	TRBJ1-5	ASSQEPGLNQPQH
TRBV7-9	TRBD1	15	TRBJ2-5	ASSPHPRDREGKTQY
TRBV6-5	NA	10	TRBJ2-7	ASSYSIGEQY
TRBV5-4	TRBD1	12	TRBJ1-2	ASRLDRGGYGYT
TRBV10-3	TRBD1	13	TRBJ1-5	AISGGTDLNQPQH
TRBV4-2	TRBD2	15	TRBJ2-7	ASSQAWNGGGAYEQY
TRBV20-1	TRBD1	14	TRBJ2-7	SAVKGQGLRGREQY